The 28 T cell receptor beta chains below were found in one sample sequenced in a study of breast tumors, draining lymph nodes, adjacent tissues. TCRdb re-called the multiplex PCR reads with MiXCR, one entry per CDR3 protein. The sample has fewer than 15,000 distinct CDR3 sequences, about 60% seen once. Input material: tumor-adjacent breast tissue. The receptors were gathered from a female donor with breast cancer. Some clones in this sample may be carry-over from other donors' samples.

This clonotype was recorded many times. The rearrangement links TRBV14 to TRBJ2-7, with TRBD2 as a possible D gene (6 bases). Trimming stripped 1 base from V and 0 bases from J, with 22 bases between. Germline V gene lookup returns CDR1 SGHDN and CDR2 FVKESK. The CDR3 covers 19 residues. CDR3 sequence reads: CASSQAERGRLESSYEQYF. The DNA of the CDR3 is TGTGCCAGCAGCCAAGCGGAGAGAGGGAGGTTAGAAAGCTCCTACGAGCAGTACTTC.

V usage is TRBV6-5 and J usage is TRBJ1-2; weak D call: TRBD1 (5 bases). Trimming left V 5 bases short and J 7 bases short, with 14 bases between. This CDR3 is built from 13 residues. CDR1 MNHEY and CDR2 SVGAGI come from the germline V gene. CDR3 residues: CASSTEGNGGYTF. The DNA for the CDR3 is TGTGCCAGCAGTACGGAGGGGAACGGTGGCTACACCTTC.

This clonotype was detected ten times or more. The chain uses TRBV7-6 and TRBJ2-6; 9 bases fit TRBD1. The CDR3 is 19 amino acids. J lost 0 bases, V lost 5 bases, and 11 bases had no gene match. CDR1 is SGHVS, CDR2 FNYEAQ, per germline. This chain's CDR3 is CASSPREGQGTSGANVLTF. In DNA, the CDR3 is TGTGCCAGCAGCCCCCGAGAGGGACAGGGAACCTCTGGGGCCAACGTCCTGACTTTC.

The V call is TRBV10-3, the J call TRBJ2-3; D unresolved. V was trimmed by 3 bases and J by 2 bases, leaving 15 bases between them. Germline lookup yields CDR1 ENHRY and CDR2 SYGVKD. CDR3 size: 16 residues. The CDR3 bases are TGTGCCATCAGTGACCTCTCCCTAGTCCCCACAGATACGCAGTATTTT. Protein sequence: CAISDLSLVPTDTQYF.

The gene calls are TRBV7-9 and TRBJ1-6, with 9 bases fitting TRBD1. This CDR3 is 13 amino acids long. With V trimmed by 4 bases and J by 8 bases, 0 bases remained unmatched. CDR1 is SEHNR, CDR2 FQNEAQ, per germline (reference sequence). CDR3 sequence (DNA): TGTGCCAGCAGCTGGACAGGGGATTCACCCCTCCACTTT. Translation gives CASSWTGDSPLHF.

With regard to this clonotype: The junction does not match germline at one end; this may be a read error. The DNA of the CDR3 is TGTGCCAGCAGCTTCCAGGGGGCATCCTACGAGCATACCTTC. Its protein is CASSFQGASYEHTF. This chain links TRBV5-4 with TRBJ2-7; TRBD1 matches 8 bases. Germline CDR1 and CDR2: SGHNT and YYREEE (reference sequence). The CDR3 is 14 amino acids.

The gene calls are TRBV7-3 and TRBJ2-5, with D possibly being TRBD1 (6 bases). Germline V gene data show CDR1 as SGHTA and CDR2 as FQGTGA. Trimming removed 0 bases at V and 4 bases at J, with 15 bases between. The CDR3 consists of 16 residues. CDR3 region: CASSLTLGALVETQYF. DNA for the CDR3: TGTGCCAGCAGCTTAACTTTGGGGGCTCTCGTAGAGACCCAGTACTTC.

This clonotype was recorded at least ten times. J is TRBJ1-1 and V is TRBV18, with a weak D call TRBD1 (6 bases). V dropped 2 bases and J dropped 0 bases, with 13 bases sitting between them. Germline CDR1 and CDR2: KGHSH and LQKENI. This CDR3 spans 16 amino acids. CDR3 nucleotide sequence: TGTGCCAGCTCACCAATCCAGGGGCGAATGAACACTGAAGCTTTCTTT. Protein sequence: CASSPIQGRMNTEAFF.

The chain joins TRBV11-2 to TRBJ2-7; D not resolved. The CDR3 is made up of 14 amino acids. The germline V gene has CDR1 SGHAT and CDR2 FQNNGV. The germline V and J ends were trimmed by 5 bases and 2 bases, with 13 bases remaining between them. In DNA form, the CDR3 reads TGTGCCAGCAGCGCGGTAGGGTTTACCTACGAGCAGTACTTC. Its translation is CASSAVGFTYEQYF.

The gene calls are TRBV2 and TRBJ1-5; unclear D gene. Trimming shortened V by 6 bases and J by 1 base, and 7 bases separated the two germline ends. The CDR3 spans 13 residues. The germline gives CDR1 SNHLY, CDR2 FYNNEI. CDR3 in DNA: TGTGCCAGCAGGGGAGACAGCAATCAGCCCCAGCATTTT. As protein: CASRGDSNQPQHF. The full variable domain, with the rest looked up from reference TRBV2 and TRBJ1-5, is EPEVTQTPSHQVTQMGQEVILRCVPISNHLYFYWYRQILGQKVEFLVSFYNNEISEKSEIFDDQFSVERPDGSNFTLKIRSTKLEDSAMYFCASRGDSNQPQHFGDGTRLSIL.

This clonotype was observed once. The rearrangement joins TRBV6-6 to TRBJ2-1; D gene uncertain. This CDR3 has 16 amino acids. Trimming shortened V by 6 bases and J by 3 bases, and 18 bases separated the two germline ends. Germline V lookup: CDR1 MNHNY, CDR2 SVGAGI (reference sequence). The chain's CDR3 is CASSTFGARNYNEQFF. The CDR3 DNA follows: TGTGCCAGCAGCACTTTCGGCGCGAGGAACTACAATGAGCAGTTCTTC.

The chain recombines TRBV14 with TRBJ2-7, with 10 bases lining up with TRBD1. V was pared by 3 bases and J by 2 bases, with 10 bases of the junction left unmatched. The CDR3 consists of 17 residues. Germline V gives CDR1 SGHDN, CDR2 FVKESK. CDR3 nucleotide sequence: TGTGCCAGCAGCCACGGGACAGGGGATGTGCCGACCTACGAGCAGTACTTC. Translation gives CASSHGTGDVPTYEQYF. Variable domain in full (rest from reference TRBV14 and TRBJ2-7): EAGVTQFPSHSVIEKGQTVTLRCDPISGHDNLYWYRRVMGKEIKFLLHFVKESKQDESGMPNNRFLAERTGGTYSTLKVQPAELEDSGVYFCASSHGTGDVPTYEQYFGPGTRLTVT.

The V call is TRBV7-6, the J call TRBJ2-3; 9 nucleotides line up with TRBD1. In germline, CDR1 is SGHVS, CDR2 FNYEAQ. The CDR3 extends over 18 amino acids. The V and J ends lost 0 bases and 2 bases, in that order; junction bases with no gene match: 9. The CDR3 reads CASSLAIRDRAFTDTQYF. CDR3 DNA sequence: TGTGCCAGCAGCTTAGCGATACGGGACAGGGCATTCACAGATACGCAGTATTTT.

The chain uses TRBV18 and TRBJ2-1; D possibly corresponds to TRBD2 (5 bases). The germline V gene encodes CDR1 KGHSH and CDR2 LQKENI. Trimming shortened V by 8 bases and J by 1 base, and 15 bases separated the two germline ends. CDR3 length equals 15 residues. The CDR3 DNA is TGTGCCAGCGCCCGAGGGCAGTTTTCCTACAATGAGCAGTTCTTC. This gives the protein CASARGQFSYNEQFF.

This rearrangement joins TRBV15 to TRBJ1-3; D unclear. Trimming cost V 0 bases and J 4 bases, with 7 bases left between them. Germline lookup yields CDR1 LNHNV and CDR2 YYDKDF (reference sequence). This CDR3 comprises 14 residues. The CDR3 here is CATSREYAGNTIYF. The CDR3 DNA reads as TGTGCCACCAGCAGAGAGTATGCGGGAAACACCATATATTTT. Full variable domain (rest looked up from reference TRBV15 and TRBJ1-3): DAMVIQNPRYQVTQFGKPVTLSCSQTLNHNVMYWYQQKSSQAPKLLFHYYDKDFNNEADTPDNFQSRRPNTSFCFLDIRSPGLGDTAMYLCATSREYAGNTIYFGEGSWLTVV.

As to this clonotype: This CDR3 is missing its conserved last phenylalanine or tryptophan, likely due to a read error. The DNA is left out, because the CDR3 cannot be placed on it with certainty; the CDR3 is given as TCRdb lists it. The chain is built from TRBV7-2 and TRBJ1-2. The CDR3 is made up of 8 amino acids, end residues included. CDR1 and CDR2 from the germline V gene are SGHTA and FQGNSA. Here the CDR3 reads CASSLEFL.

The chain uses TRBV7-9 and TRBJ1-2; the D gene is possibly TRBD1 (6 bases). The V end lost 3 bases, the J end lost 8 bases, and 16 bases lay between the germline ends. Germline assignment: CDR1 SEHNR and CDR2 FQNEAQ (reference sequence). This CDR3 is 14 amino acids long. The chain's CDR3 is CASSFLAGGRGYTF. The CDR3, as DNA: TGTGCCAGCAGCTTTCTAGCGGGGGGGCGAGGCTACACCTTC.

The chain joins TRBV4-2 to TRBJ2-5; the D gene is possibly TRBD1 (5 bases). There are 15 residues in the CDR3. CDR1 LGHNA and CDR2 YNFKEQ come from the germline V gene. V dropped 0 bases and J dropped 5 bases, with 13 bases sitting between them. CDR3 DNA sequence: TGTGCCAGCAGCCAAGAAGCAGGGTCAATGGAGACCCAGTACTTC. Its translation is CASSQEAGSMETQYF.

This clonotype appeared many times. V gene TRBV19 combines with J gene TRBJ2-2; D is perhaps TRBD2 (6 bases). The CDR3 covers 14 residues. V shed 7 bases and J shed 3 bases, with 12 bases lying between them. Looked up from germline, CDR1 is LNHDA and CDR2 is SQIVND (reference sequence). CDR3 DNA sequence: TGTGCCAGTAATCTCCCGGGAGACACCGGGGAGCTGTTTTTT. It is translated as CASNLPGDTGELFF.

This clonotype was seen once. The chain joins TRBV5-1 to TRBJ1-2; no reliable D call. Looked up from germline, CDR1 is SGHRS and CDR2 is YFSETQ. This CDR3 contains 15 residues. V was cut by 4 bases and J by 4 bases, with 17 bases left in between. In DNA form, the CDR3 reads TGCGCCAGCAGCATCGGACCTGGCTTTTCCTATGGCTACACCTTC. Its protein is CASSIGPGFSYGYTF.

The chain joins TRBV5-6 to TRBJ2-3; the D gene is possibly TRBD2 (7 bases). This CDR3 region has 15 residues. CDR1 is SGHDT, CDR2 YYEEEE, per germline. V was pared by 7 bases and J by 3 bases, with 18 bases between. CDR3 in DNA: TGTGCCAGCGTCAAGGTGGGGGGGGCTACAGATACGCAGTATTTT. This codes for CASVKVGGATDTQYF.

This clonotype was detected many times. One end of the junction varies from germline; a read error may be responsible. The chain employs TRBV27 and TRBJ2-2, with no clear D. The CDR3 length is 17 residues. Germline assignment: CDR1 MNHEY and CDR2 SMNVEV (reference sequence). CDR3 nucleotides: TGTGCCAGCAGTTTACTTACTGACTCAGCGAACGCCGGGGAGCTGTTTTTT. Translation gives CASSLLTDSANAGELFF.

There are many counts of this clonotype. The chain is built from TRBV30 and TRBJ2-7; unclear D gene. This CDR3 region has 13 residues. The V end was cut by 2 bases, the J end by 3 bases, with 11 bases between. Germline assignment: CDR1 GTSNPN and CDR2 SVGIG (reference sequence). CDR3 sequence reads: CAWSSGWGYEQYF. CDR3 sequence (DNA): TGTGCCTGGAGTTCGGGCTGGGGCTACGAGCAGTACTTC.

This clonotype was picked up many times. V usage is TRBV6-2 or TRBV6-3 and J usage is TRBJ2-1, with a weak D call TRBD2 (5 bases). CDR1 and CDR2 from the germline V gene are MNHEY and SVGEGT. Trimming left V 7 bases short and J 15 bases short, with 28 bases between. The CDR3 contains 15 residues. This CDR3 is CASTRSIPRGSSSFF. For the CDR3, the DNA is TGTGCCAGCACCCGATCCATCCCACGGGGTAGCTCGTCGTTCTTC.

The chain joins TRBV19 to TRBJ2-7, with TRBD1 as a possible D gene (6 bases). Trimming took off 5 bases at V and 5 bases at J, with 16 bases between the two ends. Germline assignment: CDR1 LNHDA and CDR2 SQIVND (reference sequence). This CDR3 is 14 amino acids long. The DNA of the CDR3 is TGTGCCAGTAGTGTGGACAGCCGTCCTAACGAGCAGTACTTC. It translates to CASSVDSRPNEQYF.

Points on this clonotype: One junction end disagrees with the germline gene, perhaps due to a read error. The chain couples TRBV20-1 to TRBJ2-1, with 7 bases that match TRBD2. The CDR3 consists of 16 residues. The germline CDR1 and CDR2 sequences are DFQATT and SNEGSKA (reference sequence). The CDR3 DNA reads as TGCAGTGCTAGGGATCTCGAGACTAGCACTTACAATGGGCAGTTCTTC. This gives the protein CSARDLETSTYNGQFF.

The chain employs TRBV29-1 and TRBJ2-6; 7 positions agree with TRBD1. V trimming: 0 bases; J trimming: 3 bases; junction bases outside the gene matches: 14. This CDR3 has 19 amino acids. CDR1 is SQVTM, CDR2 ANQGSEA, per germline. The CDR3: CSVEDSTGPKNFGANVLTF. The CDR3 DNA follows: TGCAGCGTTGAAGATTCGACAGGGCCTAAAAACTTTGGGGCCAACGTCCTGACTTTC.

The chain combines TRBV29-1 with TRBJ1-2, with D unresolved. Per germline, CDR1 SQVTM and CDR2 ANQGSEA. V was trimmed by 3 bases and J by 2 bases, leaving 4 bases between them. The CDR3 is 11 amino acids. CDR3 protein: CSVDRNYGYTF. For the CDR3, the DNA is TGCAGCGTTGACAGGAACTATGGCTACACCTTC.